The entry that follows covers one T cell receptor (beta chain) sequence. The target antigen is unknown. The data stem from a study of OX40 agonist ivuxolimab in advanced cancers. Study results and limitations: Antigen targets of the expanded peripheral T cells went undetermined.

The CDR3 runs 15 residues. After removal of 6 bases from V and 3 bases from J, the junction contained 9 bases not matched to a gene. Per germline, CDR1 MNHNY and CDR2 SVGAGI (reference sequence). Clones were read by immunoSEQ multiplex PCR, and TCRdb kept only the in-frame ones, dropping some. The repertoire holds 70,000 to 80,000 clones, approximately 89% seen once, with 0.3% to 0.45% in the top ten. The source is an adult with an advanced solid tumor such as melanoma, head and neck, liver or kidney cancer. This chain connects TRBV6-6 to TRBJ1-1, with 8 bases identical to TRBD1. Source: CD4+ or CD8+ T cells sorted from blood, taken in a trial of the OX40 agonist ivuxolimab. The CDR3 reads CASSPGGAGDTEAFF. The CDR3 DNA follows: TGTGCCAGCAGCCCAGGGGGCGCGGGGGACACTGAAGCTTTCTTT.